This TCR beta chain was sequenced for a study of blood T cell repertoires in COVID-19. Some clones are missing from TCRdb's copy, which holds only in-frame ones; the method was immunoSEQ multiplex PCR. The sample includes over 200,000 clones, under 85% of them seen just once. In terms of age and location, participants ranged from roughly 18 to 100 years and lived in around 22 US areas. Cohorts were based on clinical histories the participants reported. For recovered donors of Cohort 3, there were two negative PCRs, clearance, or symptom resolution. This CDR3 has 13 amino acids. V was trimmed by 5 bases and J by 12 bases, leaving 17 bases between them. Germline assignment: CDR1 SGHTA and CDR2 FQGNSA.

The source of this sequence is a man aged 55 to 70 who had recovered from COVID-19. Sequenced input: PBMCs or T cells enriched from blood (not recorded which). The rearrangement joins TRBV7-2 to TRBJ2-1, with D possibly TRBD2 on 5 matching bases. CDR3 in amino acids: CASSPSPGVPQFF. For the CDR3, the DNA is TGTGCCAGCAGCCCCTCCCCCGGGGTCCCGCAGTTCTTC.